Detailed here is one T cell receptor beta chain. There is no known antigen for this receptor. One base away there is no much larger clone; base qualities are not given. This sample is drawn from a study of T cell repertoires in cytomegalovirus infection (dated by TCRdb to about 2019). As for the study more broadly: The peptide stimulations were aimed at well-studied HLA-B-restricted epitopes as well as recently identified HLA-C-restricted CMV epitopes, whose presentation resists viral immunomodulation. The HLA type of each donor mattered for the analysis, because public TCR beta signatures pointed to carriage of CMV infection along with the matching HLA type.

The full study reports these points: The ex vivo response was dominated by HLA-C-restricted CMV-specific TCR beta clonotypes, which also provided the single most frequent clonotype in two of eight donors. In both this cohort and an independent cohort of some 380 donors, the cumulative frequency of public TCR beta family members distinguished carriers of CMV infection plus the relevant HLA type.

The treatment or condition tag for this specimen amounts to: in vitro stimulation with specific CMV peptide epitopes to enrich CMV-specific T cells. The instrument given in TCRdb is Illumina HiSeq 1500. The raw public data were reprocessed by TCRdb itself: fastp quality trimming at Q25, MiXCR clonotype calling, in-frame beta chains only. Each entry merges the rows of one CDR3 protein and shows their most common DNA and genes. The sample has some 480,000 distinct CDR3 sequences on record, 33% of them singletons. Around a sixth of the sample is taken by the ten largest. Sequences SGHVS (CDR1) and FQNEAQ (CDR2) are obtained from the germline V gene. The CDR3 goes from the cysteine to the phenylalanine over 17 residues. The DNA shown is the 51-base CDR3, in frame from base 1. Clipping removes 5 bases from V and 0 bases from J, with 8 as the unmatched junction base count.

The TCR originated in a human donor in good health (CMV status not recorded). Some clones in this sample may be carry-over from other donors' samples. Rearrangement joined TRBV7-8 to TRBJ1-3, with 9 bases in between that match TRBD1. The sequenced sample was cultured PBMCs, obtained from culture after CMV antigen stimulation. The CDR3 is CASSDRDRVISGNTIYF. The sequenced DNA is TGTGCCAGCAGCGACCGGGACAGGGTAATCTCTGGAAACACCATATATTTT.